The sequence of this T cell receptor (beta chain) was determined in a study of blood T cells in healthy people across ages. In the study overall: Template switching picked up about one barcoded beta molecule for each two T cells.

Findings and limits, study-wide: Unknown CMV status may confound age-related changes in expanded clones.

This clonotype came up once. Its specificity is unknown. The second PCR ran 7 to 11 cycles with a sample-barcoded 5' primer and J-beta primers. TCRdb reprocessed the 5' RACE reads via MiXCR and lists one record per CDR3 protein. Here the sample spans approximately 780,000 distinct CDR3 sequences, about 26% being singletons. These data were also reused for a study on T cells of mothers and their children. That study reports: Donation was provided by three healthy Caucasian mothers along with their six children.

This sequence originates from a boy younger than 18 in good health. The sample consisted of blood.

CDR3 protein: CAIGRSSGEKLFF. As DNA, the CDR3 is TGTGCCATCGGAAGATCCTCGGGTGAAAAACTGTTTTTT. The chain recombines TRBV6-5 with TRBJ1-4; no firm D call. This CDR3 comprises 13 residues. Germline V gene lookup returns CDR1 MNHEY and CDR2 SVGAGI. The germline V and J ends were trimmed by 10 bases and 7 bases, with 16 bases remaining between them.